The 7 T cell receptor beta chains below all came from one sample that was sequenced in a study of blood T cells in healthy people across ages. Combining a sample-barcoded 5' primer with a J-beta primer mix, a second PCR ran for about 7 to 12 cycles. TCRdb recomputed calls from the 5' RACE reads with MiXCR, one row per CDR3 protein. Of roughly 800,000 distinct CDR3 sequences listed, 58% are singletons. Sequenced material: blood. The receptors were gathered from a man aged 25 to 40 in good health.

The rearrangement joins TRBV6-5 to TRBJ2-5, with 8 bases matching TRBD1. CDR1 is MNHEY, CDR2 SVGAGI, per germline. The J segment lost 11 bases and the V segment lost 8 bases, leaving 22 bases of the junction unmatched. The CDR3 spans 16 residues. The CDR3 here is CASARGGTGPGNEQYF. CDR3 coding DNA: TGTGCCAGCGCCCGAGGAGGGACAGGTCCTGGCAATGAGCAGTACTTC.

In regard to this clonotype: This may stem from a read error, because a much larger clone lies one nucleotide away. The genes are TRBV6-2 or TRBV6-3 and TRBJ2-1; 9 bases align to TRBD2. The germline gives CDR1 MNHEY, CDR2 SVGEGT. Trimming removed 7 bases from V and 9 bases from J; junction bases left unmatched: 10. The CDR3 sequence is 14 residues long. The CDR3, as DNA: TGTGCCAGCACCTGGACTAGCGCGAGGGGTGAGCAGTTCTTC. This gives the protein CASTWTSARGEQFF.

The chain recombines TRBV10-3 with TRBJ1-2; a possible D gene is TRBD1 (6 bases). Germline V gene lookup returns CDR1 ENHRY and CDR2 SYGVKD. V was trimmed by 10 bases and J by 8 bases, leaving 20 bases between them. This CDR3 region has 13 residues. CDR3 bases: TGTGCCACCAGATACGGGACAACGGTGGGCTACACCTTC. Residues: CATRYGTTVGYTF.

This clonotype was detected a few times. The V gene is TRBV3-1, the J gene TRBJ2-1; D is perhaps TRBD1 (6 bases). The end of the DNA is better explained by TRBJ2-7, so the J call may be wrong. This CDR3 region has 16 residues. CDR1 and CDR2 (germline): LGHDT, YNNKEL (reference sequence). The CDR3 sequence: CASSSMRGTAVNEQYF. The CDR3 DNA is TGTGCCAGCAGCAGTATGAGGGGGACGGCCGTCAATGAGCAGTACTTC.

This chain links TRBV20-1 with TRBJ1-4; 8 bases agree with TRBD1. The CDR3 length is 13 residues. After removal of 3 bases from V and 8 bases from J, the junction contained 5 bases not matched to a gene. Germline-derived CDR1 and CDR2 are DFQATT and SNEGSKA (reference sequence). The CDR3 loop is CSASDRGNEKLFF. The CDR3 DNA reads TGCAGTGCTAGCGACAGGGGAAACGAAAAACTGTTTTTT.

The rearrangement links TRBV10-3 to TRBJ2-1; D might be TRBD1 (6 bases). V dropped 4 bases and J dropped 4 bases, with 11 bases sitting between them. The CDR3 covers 14 residues. Germline loops: CDR1 ENHRY, CDR2 SYGVKD. The CDR3 nucleotides read TGTGCCATCAGTGGGGACAAACCATACAATGAGCAGTTCTTC. It encodes CAISGDKPYNEQFF.

The CDR3: CSAREWAVGYGYTF. The CDR3 region has the DNA TGCAGTGCTAGGGAGTGGGCAGTTGGCTATGGCTACACCTTC. The J gene is TRBJ1-2, the V gene TRBV20-1; D is uncertain. In germline, CDR1 is DFQATT, CDR2 SNEGSKA (reference sequence). Trimming cost V 3 bases and J 4 bases, with 15 bases left between them. This CDR3 contains 14 residues.